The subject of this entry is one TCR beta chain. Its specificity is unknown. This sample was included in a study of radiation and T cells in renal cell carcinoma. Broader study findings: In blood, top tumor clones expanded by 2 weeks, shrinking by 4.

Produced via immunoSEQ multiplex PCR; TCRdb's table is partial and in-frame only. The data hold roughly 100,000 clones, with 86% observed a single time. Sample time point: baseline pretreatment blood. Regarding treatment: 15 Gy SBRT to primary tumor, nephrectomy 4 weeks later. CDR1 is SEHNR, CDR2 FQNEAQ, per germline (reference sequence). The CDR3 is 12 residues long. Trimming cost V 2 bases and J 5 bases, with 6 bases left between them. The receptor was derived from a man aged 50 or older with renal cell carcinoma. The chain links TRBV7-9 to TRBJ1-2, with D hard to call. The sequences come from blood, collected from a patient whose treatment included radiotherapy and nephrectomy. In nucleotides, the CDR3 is TGTGCCAGCAGCTTACAGATATATGGCTACACCTTC. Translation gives CASSLQIYGYTF.